The source of this TCR beta chain is a study of cytomegalovirus exposure and HLA in healthy donors. Study-level points and caveats: CMV serostatus was the sole immune exposure data available. Whilst most TCR sequences proved rare, a subset of public TCRs occurred across many donors. As a later analysis revealed, the rate of TCR association differed by HLA locus, with DRB1 most and HLA-C fewest.

V shed 10 bases and J shed 0 bases, with 13 bases lying between them. Germline CDR1 and CDR2: ENHRY and SYGVKD. The CDR3 covers 14 residues. As regards this clone: Antigen: not known.

PCR was performed using 60 Vbeta and 13 Jbeta primers. Only in-frame clones appear in the TCRdb table, and some are missing; sequencing was by immunoSEQ multiplex PCR. Seen here are over 120,000 clones, approximately 82% observed once, and the top ten hold about 1.5%. The chain couples TRBV10-3 to TRBJ2-1; weak D call: TRBD2 (6 bases). This clonotype was sampled from a man younger than 45 in good health and CMV-seropositive. Sequenced input: PBMCs. The CDR3 loop is CATTGLHSYNEQFF. As DNA, the CDR3 is TGTGCCACAACGGGACTTCACTCCTACAATGAGCAGTTCTTC.